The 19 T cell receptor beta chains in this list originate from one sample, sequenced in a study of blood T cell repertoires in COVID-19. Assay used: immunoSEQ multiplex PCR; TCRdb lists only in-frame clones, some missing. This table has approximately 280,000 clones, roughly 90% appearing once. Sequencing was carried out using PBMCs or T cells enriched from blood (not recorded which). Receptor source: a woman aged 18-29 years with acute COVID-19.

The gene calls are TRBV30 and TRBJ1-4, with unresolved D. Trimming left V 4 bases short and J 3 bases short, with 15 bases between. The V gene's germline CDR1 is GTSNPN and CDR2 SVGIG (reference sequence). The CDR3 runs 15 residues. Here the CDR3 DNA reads TGTGCCTGGAAACCACACAGCAACCCTAATGAAAAACTGTTTTTT. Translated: CAWKPHSNPNEKLFF.

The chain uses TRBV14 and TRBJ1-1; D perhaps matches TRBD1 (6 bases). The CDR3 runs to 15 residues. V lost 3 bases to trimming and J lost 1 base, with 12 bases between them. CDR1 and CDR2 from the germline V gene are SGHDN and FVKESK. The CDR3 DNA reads TGTGCCAGCAGCCAGGCACAGGGCAGGAACACTGAAGCTTTCTTT. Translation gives CASSQAQGRNTEAFF.

In DNA, the CDR3 is TGTGCCAGCTCAAAAAGGGGACAGCCAGTCCTCTCTGGAAACACCATATATTTT. This codes for CASSKRGQPVLSGNTIYF. The V and J genes are TRBV18 and TRBJ1-3, with TRBD1 identical over 7 bases. Trimming removed 5 bases from V and 0 bases from J; junction bases left unmatched: 13. Germline values: CDR1 KGHSH, CDR2 LQKENI. This CDR3 is built from 18 residues.

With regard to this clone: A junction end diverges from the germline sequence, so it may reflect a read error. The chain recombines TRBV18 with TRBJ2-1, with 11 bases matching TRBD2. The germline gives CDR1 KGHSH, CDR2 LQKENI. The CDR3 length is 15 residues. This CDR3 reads CASSPRPLLAGEVLF. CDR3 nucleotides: TGTGCCAGCTCACCACGGCCTCTACTAGCGGGAGAGGTGCTCTTC.

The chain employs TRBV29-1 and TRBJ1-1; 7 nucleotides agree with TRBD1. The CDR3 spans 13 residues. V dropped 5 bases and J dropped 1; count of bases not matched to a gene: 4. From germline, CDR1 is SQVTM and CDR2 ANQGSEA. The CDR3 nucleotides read TGCAGCGTTTGGACAGGCCCGAACACTGAAGCTTTCTTT. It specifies CSVWTGPNTEAFF.

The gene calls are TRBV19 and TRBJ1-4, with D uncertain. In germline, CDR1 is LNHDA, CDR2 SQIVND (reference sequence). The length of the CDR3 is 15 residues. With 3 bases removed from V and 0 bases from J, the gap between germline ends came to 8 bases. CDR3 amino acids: CASSIRGTTNEKLFF. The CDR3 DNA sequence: TGTGCCAGTAGTATCCGAGGGACAACTAATGAAAAACTGTTTTTT. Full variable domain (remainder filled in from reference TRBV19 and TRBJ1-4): DGGITQSPKYLFRKEGQNVTLSCEQNLNHDAMYWYRQDPGQGLRLIYYSQIVNDFQKGDIAEGYSVSREKKESFPLTVTSAQKNPTAFYLCASSIRGTTNEKLFFGSGTQLSVL.

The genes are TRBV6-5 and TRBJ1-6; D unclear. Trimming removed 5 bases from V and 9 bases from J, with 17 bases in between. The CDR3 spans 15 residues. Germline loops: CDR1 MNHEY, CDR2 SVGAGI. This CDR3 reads CASSLHRAGASPLHF. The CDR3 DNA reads TGTGCCAGCAGTCTTCACCGGGCGGGAGCTTCACCCCTCCACTTT.

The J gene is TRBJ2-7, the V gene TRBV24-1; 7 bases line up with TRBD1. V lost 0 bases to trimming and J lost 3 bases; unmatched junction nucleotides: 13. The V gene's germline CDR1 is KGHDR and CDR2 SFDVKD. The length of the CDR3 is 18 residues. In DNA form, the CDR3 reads TGTGCCACCAGTGATTTGCATGAGACAGGGTTTCTCGACTACGAGCAGTACTTC. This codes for CATSDLHETGFLDYEQYF.

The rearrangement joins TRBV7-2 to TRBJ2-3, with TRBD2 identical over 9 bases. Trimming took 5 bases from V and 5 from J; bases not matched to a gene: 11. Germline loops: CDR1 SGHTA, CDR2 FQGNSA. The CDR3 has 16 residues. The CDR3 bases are TGTGCCAGCAGCCAAAAAAGGCTAGCGGGACTAGATACGCAGTATTTT. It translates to CASSQKRLAGLDTQYF.

The CDR3 DNA reads as TGTGCCAGCAGCTTAGGCTCCCGGGACAGAAATCAGCCCCAGCATTTT. It is translated as CASSLGSRDRNQPQHF. V usage is TRBV7-8 and J usage is TRBJ1-5, with 7 positions matching TRBD1. The CDR3 runs 16 residues. With V trimmed by 1 base and J by 4 bases, 7 bases remained unmatched. Germline V gene sequence: CDR1 SGHVS, CDR2 FQNEAQ.

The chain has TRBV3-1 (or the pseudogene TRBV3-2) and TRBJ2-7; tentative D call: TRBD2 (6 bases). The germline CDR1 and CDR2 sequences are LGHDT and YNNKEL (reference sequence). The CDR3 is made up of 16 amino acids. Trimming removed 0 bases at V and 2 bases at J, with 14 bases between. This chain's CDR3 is CASSQDWAGRTYEQYF. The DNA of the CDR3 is TGTGCCAGCAGCCAAGATTGGGCGGGACGCACCTACGAGCAGTACTTC.

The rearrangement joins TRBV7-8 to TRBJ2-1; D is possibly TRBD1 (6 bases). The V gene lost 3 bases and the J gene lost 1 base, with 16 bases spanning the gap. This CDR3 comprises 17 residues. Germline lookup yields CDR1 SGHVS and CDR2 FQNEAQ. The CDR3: CASSFYGTPKSYNEQFF. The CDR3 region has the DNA TGTGCCAGCAGCTTTTATGGGACACCAAAATCCTACAATGAGCAGTTCTTC.

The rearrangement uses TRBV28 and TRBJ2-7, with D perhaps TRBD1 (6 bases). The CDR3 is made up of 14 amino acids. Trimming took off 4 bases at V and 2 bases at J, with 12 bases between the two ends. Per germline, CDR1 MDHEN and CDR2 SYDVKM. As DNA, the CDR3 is TGTGCCAGCAGTTCTACAGGGCCCCCCTACGAGCAGTACTTC. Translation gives CASSSTGPPYEQYF.

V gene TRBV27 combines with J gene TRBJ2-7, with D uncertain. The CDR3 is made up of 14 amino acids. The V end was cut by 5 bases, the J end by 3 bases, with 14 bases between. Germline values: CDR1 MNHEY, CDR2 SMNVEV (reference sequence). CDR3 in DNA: TGTGCCAGCAGTCGACAATCAAGCCGCTACGAGCAGTACTTC. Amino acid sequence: CASSRQSSRYEQYF.

The CDR3 bases are TGCGCCAGCAGCTTGGACCCTAGGACAGATACGCAGTATTTT. Protein: CASSLDPRTDTQYF. The V gene is TRBV5-1, the J gene TRBJ2-3; D is uncertain. The CDR3 extends over 14 amino acids. V was clipped by 0 bases and J by 3 bases, with 8 bases between them. The germline V gene has CDR1 SGHRS and CDR2 YFSETQ.

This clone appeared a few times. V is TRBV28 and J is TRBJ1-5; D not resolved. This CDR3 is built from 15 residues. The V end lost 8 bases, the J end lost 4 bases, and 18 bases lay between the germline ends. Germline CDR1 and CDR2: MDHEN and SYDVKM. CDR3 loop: CASGRMGILNQPQHF. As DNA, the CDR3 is TGTGCCAGCGGCCGGATGGGCATCTTAAATCAGCCCCAGCATTTT.

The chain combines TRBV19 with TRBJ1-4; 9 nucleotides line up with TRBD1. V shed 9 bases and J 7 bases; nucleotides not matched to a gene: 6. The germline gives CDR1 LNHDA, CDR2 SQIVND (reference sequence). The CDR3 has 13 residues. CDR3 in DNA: TGTGCCAGCTCACAGGGGGCCGTTGAAAAACTGTTTTTT. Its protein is CASSQGAVEKLFF.

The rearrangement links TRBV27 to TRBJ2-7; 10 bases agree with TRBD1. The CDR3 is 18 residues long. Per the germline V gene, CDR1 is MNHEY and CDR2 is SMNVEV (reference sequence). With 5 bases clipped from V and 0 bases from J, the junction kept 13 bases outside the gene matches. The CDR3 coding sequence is TGTGCCAGCAGTCTCCAGACAGGGGGCGGACTGAGCTCCTACGAGCAGTACTTC. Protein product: CASSLQTGGGLSSYEQYF.

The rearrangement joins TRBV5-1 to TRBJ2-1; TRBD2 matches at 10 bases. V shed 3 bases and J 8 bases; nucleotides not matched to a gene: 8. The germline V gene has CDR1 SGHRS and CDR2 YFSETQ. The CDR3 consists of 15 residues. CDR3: CASSSGTSGIDEQFF. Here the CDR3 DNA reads TGCGCCAGCAGCTCCGGCACTAGCGGGATTGATGAGCAGTTCTTC.